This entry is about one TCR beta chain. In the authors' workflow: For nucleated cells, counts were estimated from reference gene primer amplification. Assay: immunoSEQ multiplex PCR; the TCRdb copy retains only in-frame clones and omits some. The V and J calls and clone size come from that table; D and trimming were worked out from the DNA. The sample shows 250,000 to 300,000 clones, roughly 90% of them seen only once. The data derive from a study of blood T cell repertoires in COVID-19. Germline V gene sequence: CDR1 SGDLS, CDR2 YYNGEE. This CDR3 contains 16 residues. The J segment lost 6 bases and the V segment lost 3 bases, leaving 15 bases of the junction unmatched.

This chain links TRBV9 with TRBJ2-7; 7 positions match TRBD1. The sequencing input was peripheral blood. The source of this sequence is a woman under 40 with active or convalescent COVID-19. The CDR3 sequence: CASSATPGQERLEQYF. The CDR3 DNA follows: TGTGCCAGCAGCGCGACCCCTGGACAGGAAAGGCTCGAGCAGTACTTC. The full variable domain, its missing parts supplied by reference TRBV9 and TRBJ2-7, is DSGVTQTPKHLITATGQRVTLRCSPRSGDLSVYWYQQSLDQGLQFLIQYYNGEERAKGNILERFSAQQFPDLHSELNLSSLELGDSALYFCASSATPGQERLEQYFGPGTRLTVT.